This entry describes one T cell receptor (beta chain). One base away lies a much larger clone, so this may be a sequencing read error. This sample's time point: healthy volunteer bleed at 6 weeks. Total RNA was extracted from unfractionated whole blood. The sample is drawn from a study of human T cells and chemical hapten exposure. Unique molecular identifiers were attached to individual cDNA molecules during library preparation. TCRdb re-derived calls from the RACE reads in MiXCR, one entry per CDR3 protein. The sample comprises some 77,000 distinct CDR3 sequences, about 8.6% of which are singletons, and about 1.8% rests with the top ten. The CDR3 has 13 residues.

The receptor comes from a female donor in good health. Some clones in this sample may be carry-over from other donors' samples. The genes are TRBV12-3 or TRBV12-4 and TRBJ2-7; unclear D gene. The sample consisted of whole blood. In nucleotides, the CDR3 is TGTGCCGGCAGTTTTAACAGCCTCTACGAGCAGTACTTC. Amino acid sequence: CAGSFNSLYEQYF.